This entry lists 15 T cell receptor beta chains sequenced from one sample in a study of T cell repertoires in cytomegalovirus infection. In TCRdb, the reads were re-called with MiXCR into one record per CDR3 protein. This table has approximately 270,000 distinct CDR3 sequences, 22% appearing once. For these TCRs, the target antigens are not known. The sequencing used cultured PBMCs, collected from culture after CMV antigen stimulation. Source of these receptors: a human donor in good health (CMV status not recorded). Some clones in this sample may be carry-over from other donors' samples.

This clonotype was seen ten or more times. The chain employs TRBV7-2 and TRBJ1-2, with 8 nucleotides matching TRBD1. Germline lookup yields CDR1 SGHTA and CDR2 FQGNSA. CDR3 length equals 18 residues. After removal of 4 bases from V and 2 bases from J, the junction contained 15 bases not matched to a gene. DNA of the CDR3: TGTGCCAGCAGCTCGTTTAGATACCGGGACAGGATAAACTATGGCTACACCTTC. Its translation is CASSSFRYRDRINYGYTF. The full variable domain, in which reference TRBV7-2 and TRBJ1-2 provide the parts outside the CDR3, is GAGVSQSPSNKVTEKGKDVELRCDPISGHTALYWYRQSLGQGLEFLIYFQGNSAPDKSGLPSDRFSAERTGGSVSTLTIQRTQQEDSAVYLCASSSFRYRDRINYGYTFGSGTRLTVV.

The sample holds many counts of this clonotype. The V gene is TRBV7-2, the J gene TRBJ2-7; 7 nucleotides line up with TRBD2. This CDR3 is 15 amino acids long. The V gene's germline CDR1 is SGHTA and CDR2 FQGNSA. V trimming: 1 base; J trimming: 4 bases; junction bases outside the gene matches: 7. CDR3 protein: CASSLGGAGLYEQYV. CDR3 DNA: TGTGCCAGCAGCTTAGGGGGAGCGGGGCTATACGAGCAGTACGTC.

The J gene is TRBJ2-1, the V gene TRBV6-5; 9 bases are shared with TRBD2. Trimming removed 2 bases from V and 9 bases from J; junction bases left unmatched: 5. Per the germline V gene, CDR1 is MNHEY and CDR2 is SVGAGI. The CDR3 consists of 14 residues. Here the CDR3 reads CASSYRTAGGEQFF. The CDR3 bases are TGTGCCAGCAGTTACAGAACAGCGGGAGGTGAGCAGTTCTTC.

This clonotype has ten or more counts. V gene TRBV7-2 combines with J gene TRBJ2-5; D possibly corresponds to TRBD2 (5 bases). The CDR3 consists of 15 residues. Germline CDR1 and CDR2: SGHTA and FQGNSA. Trimming left V 5 bases short and J 5 bases short, with 18 bases between. CDR3 bases: TGTGCCAGCAGCCCTCGCGGGCGCCCCTCCGAGACCCAGTACTTC. As protein: CASSPRGRPSETQYF.

The CDR3 DNA sequence: TGTGCCAGCAGCACCACCCGGGACGCGGCAACAGATACGCAGTATTTT. This codes for CASSTTRDAATDTQYF. The chain carries TRBV7-9 and TRBJ2-3; D might be TRBD1 or TRBD2, each matching 5 bases. The CDR3 runs 16 residues. V lost 5 bases, J lost 3 bases, and 18 bases lay in between. Germline V lookup: CDR1 SEHNR, CDR2 FQNEAQ (reference sequence).

The CDR3 loop reads CASKGSYEQYV. CDR3 nucleotide sequence: TGTGCCAGCAAGGGGAGCTACGAGCAGTACGTC. This chain connects TRBV6-2 or TRBV6-3 to TRBJ2-7; D tentatively fits TRBD1 or TRBD2 (5 bases each). CDR3 length: 11 residues. Germline lookup yields CDR1 MNHEY and CDR2 SVGEGT. V gave up 7 bases and J gave up 3 bases, with 7 bases separating them.

At least ten counts were recorded for this clonotype. V is TRBV2 and J is TRBJ1-5, with D possibly TRBD1 on 5 matching bases. The CDR3 spans 18 residues. With 5 bases removed from V and 4 bases from J, the gap between germline ends came to 24 bases. The germline CDR1 and CDR2 sequences are SNHLY and FYNNEI. The CDR3 spells CASSRRLDCGAKNQPQHF. The CDR3 DNA follows: TGTGCCAGCAGTCGCCGACTGGATTGTGGGGCTAAAAATCAGCCCCAGCATTTT.

V and J are TRBV11-2 and TRBJ2-1; tentatively, D is TRBD1 (5 bases). The germline V and J ends were trimmed by 3 bases and 5 bases, with 11 bases remaining between them. Germline V gene data show CDR1 as SGHAT and CDR2 as FQNNGV. The CDR3 is 14 residues long. The CDR3 DNA reads as TGTGCCAGCAGCTTTAGGCAGGGTAACAATGAGCAGTTCTTC. This codes for CASSFRQGNNEQFF.

This rearrangement joins TRBV7-2 to TRBJ1-2; D not resolved. V was clipped by 5 bases and J by 6 bases, with 10 bases between them. The germline CDR1 and CDR2 sequences are SGHTA and FQGNSA. The CDR3 extends over 12 amino acids. The CDR3 nucleotides are TGTGCCAGCAGCCCGGCTGGGCATGGCTACACCTTC. Translating gives CASSPAGHGYTF.

V and J are TRBV5-6 and TRBJ1-1; D gene ambiguous. Trimming took 1 base from V and 7 from J, leaving 8 bases between them. The germline V gene has CDR1 SGHDT and CDR2 YYEEEE. This CDR3 contains 12 residues. The CDR3 DNA sequence: TGTGCCAGCAGCTTGAGAGGGATTGAAGCTTTCTTT. Protein sequence: CASSLRGIEAFF.

With respect to this clonotype: At one end the junction does not follow the germline gene, possibly because of a read error. The chain has TRBV3-1 and TRBJ2-7; D unresolved. CDR1 LGHDT and CDR2 YNNKEL come from the germline V gene (reference sequence). The CDR3 is made up of 13 amino acids. The CDR3 region has the DNA TGTGCCAGCAGCCAACCTCCATCCTACGAGCGGTACTTC. Its protein product is CASSQPPSYERYF.

This rearrangement joins TRBV23-1 to TRBJ2-3; 10 positions agree with TRBD2. TRBV23-1 is assigned to the ORF class and has an uncertain function. The CDR3 has 18 residues. The V gene end was trimmed by 5 bases and the J gene end by 2 bases; junction bases not matched to a gene: 13. The DNA of the CDR3 is TGCGCCAGCAGTATTAAGGGGGAGACTAGCGGGCTCACAGATACGCAGTATTTT. This sequence encodes CASSIKGETSGLTDTQYF.

This chain uses TRBV24-1 with TRBJ1-1; D is undetermined. The germline V gene has CDR1 KGHDR and CDR2 SFDVKD. The CDR3 has 13 amino acids. The germline V and J ends were trimmed by 5 bases and 1 base, with 7 bases remaining between them. The chain's CDR3 is CATSVGRNTEAFF. As DNA, the CDR3 is TGTGCCACCAGTGTTGGCAGGAACACTGAAGCTTTCTTT.

This clonotype showed up just a few times. The CDR3 here is CASSMRGQETQYF. The CDR3 DNA follows: TGTGCCAGTAGTATGAGGGGCCAAGAGACCCAGTACTTC. This chain joins TRBV19 and TRBJ2-5, with D perhaps assigned TRBD1 or TRBD2 (5 bases each). This CDR3 has 13 amino acids. Trimming took off 3 bases at V and 1 base at J, with 6 bases between the two ends. Germline CDR1 reads LNHDA; CDR2 reads SQIVND (reference sequence).

V gene TRBV6-6 combines with J gene TRBJ1-4; tentatively, D is TRBD1 (5 bases). V lost 0 bases to trimming and J lost 10 bases, with 12 bases between them. The CDR3 extends over 14 amino acids. Per the germline V gene, CDR1 is MNHNY and CDR2 is SVGAGI (reference sequence). The CDR3 DNA reads as TGTGCCAGCAGTTACTCGGATTCTGGGGGAAAACTGTTTTTT. Amino acids: CASSYSDSGGKLFF.